Sequencing of this TCR beta chain was carried out in a study of cytomegalovirus exposure and HLA in healthy donors. Overall study: Around 79 million unique TCRs, all from HLA-typed donors, were included in an early release of the data.

Regarding this clone: Its antigen remains unknown.

CDR1 and CDR2 from the germline V gene are SNHLY and FYNNEI. CDR3 size: 20 residues. With 3 bases clipped from V and 5 bases from J, the junction kept 18 bases outside the gene matches. Researchers ran the PCR with 60 Vbeta and 13 Jbeta primers. Generated by immunoSEQ multiplex PCR, the TCRdb table keeps only in-frame clones and is missing some. This table has more than 90,000 clones, 55% to 80% appearing once. General observations from the study: Serostatus for CMV was the only available immune exposure information. There were several of the most significant clusters that appeared linked to common viral pathogens in a later analysis.

Sequencing was performed on PBMCs. This clonotype originated in a woman in her twenties or thirties in good health and CMV-seronegative. The chain couples TRBV2 to TRBJ2-1, with TRBD2 identical over 11 bases. The CDR3 region has the DNA TGTGCCAGCAGTGAGCTAACTAGCGGGAGAGGAGGGGAAACCAACAATGAGCAGTTCTTC. It encodes CASSELTSGRGGETNNEQFF.